This entry features one TCR beta chain sequence. Among all donors, each was a healthy Caucasian. This sample is drawn from a study of identical twins. A universal primer site was incorporated via template switching, and the cDNA contained unique molecular identifiers. TCRdb redid the calling of the 5' RACE reads with MiXCR, one entry per CDR3 protein. The table shows 500,000 or so distinct CDR3 sequences, with around 20% occurring only once. The V gene end was trimmed by 10 bases and the J gene end by 6 bases; junction bases not matched to a gene: 9. Germline CDR1 and CDR2: ENHRY and SYGVKD. The CDR3 sequence is 13 residues long. The sample also formed part of further work on T cells expressing NK-cell markers. That study adds: HCMV specificity was not established for the expanded NKG2C+ T cell clones.

The source of this sequence is a woman under 30 in good health. The sequenced sample consisted of CD4+ T cells sorted from blood. V gene TRBV10-3 combines with J gene TRBJ2-7; 10 bases align to TRBD1. CDR3 loop: CASTGTGVGEQYF. CDR3 sequence (DNA): TGTGCCAGCACTGGGACAGGGGTGGGCGAGCAGTACTTC.